The rows below give T cell receptor beta chains drawn from one sample of a study of blood T cells in healthy people across ages. TCRdb re-derived calls from the 5' RACE reads in MiXCR, one entry per CDR3 protein. The table includes roughly 1 million distinct CDR3 sequences, approximately 25% detected once. These data are also associated with another study on T cells of mothers and their children.

Sequenced: blood. These receptors all stem from a girl aged 2 to 10 in good health. The CDR3 runs from the conserved cysteine through the conserved F or W. A D gene is named only where the DNA matches it firmly. The listing skips clone size in some rows; elsewhere it reads once, few, many or a size class.

>many|TRBV5-5|NA|TRBJ2-5
CASSPRTDQETQYF
TGTGCCAGCAGCCCCAGGACAGACCAAGAGACCCAGTACTTC
>few|TRBV29-1|TRBD1|TRBJ1-2
CSVVGTVPTRLANYGYTF
TGCAGCGTCGTTGGGACAGTTCCAACCCGTTTGGCTAACTATGGCTACACCTTC
>NA|TRBV29-1|NA|TRBJ1-1
CSGEPSRSGTEAFF
TGCAGCGGTGAACCCTCCCGGTCGGGCACTGAAGCTTTCTTT
>NA|TRBV7-9|NA|TRBJ1-2
CASSLTLEGYTF
TGTGCCAGCAGCTTAACCTTGGAGGGCTACACCTTC
>NA|TRBV19|NA|TRBJ1-1
CASSNRGTEAFF
TGTGCCAGTAGTAACCGGGGTACTGAAGCTTTCTTT
>many|TRBV18|NA|TRBJ1-2
CASSPGLVENYGYTF
TGTGCCAGCTCACCGGGGTTGGTTGAGAACTATGGCTACACCTTC
>few|TRBV5-1|NA|TRBJ2-1
CASSLEGQLTNEQFF
TGCGCCAGCAGCTTAGAAGGACAGCTCACCAATGAGCAGTTCTTC
>NA|TRBV7-9|TRBD2|TRBJ2-3
CASSLEAGPRTDTQYF
TGTGCCAGCAGCTTAGAAGCGGGGCCCCGCACAGATACGCAGTATTTT
>NA|TRBV19|NA|TRBJ2-2
CASSMHHSNTGELFF
TGTGCCAGTAGTATGCACCACTCGAACACCGGGGAGCTGTTTTTT
>NA|TRBV11-2|TRBD1|TRBJ1-3
CASSSPFDRGSGNTIYF
TGTGCCAGCAGCTCCCCATTCGACAGGGGCTCTGGAAACACCATATATTTT
>NA|TRBV6-2/TRBV6-3|NA|TRBJ2-7
CAGSLTASYEQYF
TGTGCCGGCAGTTTGACAGCTTCCTACGAGCAGTACTTC
>NA|TRBV11-3|NA|TRBJ2-7
CASSLDRTATTYEQYF
TGTGCCAGCAGCTTAGACAGGACAGCCACTACCTACGAGCAGTACTTC
>few|TRBV25-1|NA|TRBJ2-7
CASSEYQSTLMGEQYF
TGTGCCAGCAGTGAATATCAAAGTACATTAATGGGCGAGCAGTACTTC
>NA|TRBV5-1|TRBD1|TRBJ1-2
CASSLDPGTAYGYTF
TGCGCCAGCAGCTTGGACCCCGGGACAGCTTATGGCTACACCTTC
>NA|TRBV20-1|TRBD2|TRBJ2-1
CSARDTLSGSPLRNEQFF
TGCAGTGCTAGAGATACTTTGAGCGGGAGTCCTTTAAGGAATGAGCAGTTCTTC
>NA|TRBV6-5|NA|TRBJ1-1
CASSGNGAEAFF
TGTGCCTCGTCGGGGAACGGCGCTGAAGCTTTCTTT
>NA|TRBV10-3|NA|TRBJ2-5
CAISEYQQVQETQYF
TGTGCCATCAGTGAGTACCAACAAGTGCAAGAGACCCAGTACTTC
>few|TRBV27|NA|TRBJ1-6
CASSLRDTGSSYNSPLHF
TGTGCCAGCAGTTTACGGGACACGGGGAGCTCCTATAATTCACCCCTCCACTTT
>NA|TRBV27|NA|TRBJ2-4
CASSLAGSPKNIQYF
TGTGCCAGCAGTTTAGCAGGCTCCCCCAAAAACATTCAGTACTTC
>few|TRBV29-1|TRBD2|TRBJ2-2
CSVLTSGRDTGELFF
TGCAGCGTTTTGACTAGCGGGAGGGACACCGGGGAGCTGTTTTTT
>NA|TRBV29-1|TRBD2|TRBJ2-7
CSVLAGQTYEQYF
TGCAGCGTTCTAGCGGGACAGACCTACGAGCAGTACTTC
>NA|TRBV11-1|NA|TRBJ2-5
CASSPKDRPETQYF
TGTGCCAGCAGCCCGAAGGACAGACCGGAGACCCAGTACTTC
>NA|TRBV3-1|TRBD2|TRBJ2-2
CASSLGLAGADTEELFF
TGTGCCAGCAGCCTCGGACTAGCGGGAGCGGACACCGAGGAGCTGTTTTTT
>NA|TRBV2|TRBD2|TRBJ2-4
CASSAGSGSARNIQYF
TGTGCCAGCAGTGCTGGTAGCGGGAGCGCGAGAAACATTCAGTACTTC
>few|TRBV20-1|NA|TRBJ1-1
CSAPGTNSGTEAFF
TGCAGTGCCCCCGGGACCAACTCGGGTACTGAAGCTTTCTTT
>few|TRBV7-9|NA|TRBJ1-1
CASSPPMGRGNTEAFF
TGTGCCAGCAGCCCTCCCATGGGGAGGGGGAACACTGAAGCTTTCTTT
>NA|TRBV28|NA|TRBJ1-5
CASSPNMPIVYQPQHF
TGTGCCAGCAGCCCTAATATGCCGATAGTATATCAGCCCCAGCATTTT
>NA|TRBV7-2|NA|TRBJ1-1
CASRQGPGNTEAFF
TGTGCCAGCAGGCAGGGACCGGGGAACACTGAAGCTTTCTTT
>NA|TRBV9|NA|TRBJ2-3
CASSVDGNPTDTQYF
TGTGCCAGCAGCGTCGACGGGAACCCCACAGATACGCAGTATTTT
>NA|TRBV18|TRBD2|TRBJ2-1
CASSVTLAGGPNEQFF
TGTGCCAGCTCAGTAACCCTAGCGGGAGGGCCGAATGAGCAGTTCTTC
>NA|TRBV10-1|TRBD2|TRBJ2-5
CASSLSSGMEETQYF
TGCGCCAGCAGTCTTTCTAGCGGGATGGAAGAGACCCAGTACTTC
>NA|TRBV27|NA|TRBJ1-2
CASRLEWDLGPNGYTF
TGTGCCAGCAGATTAGAGTGGGACCTGGGACCTAATGGCTACACCTTC
>few|TRBV12-3/TRBV12-4|TRBD2|TRBJ2-1
CASSFGTSREREQFF
TGTGCCAGCAGTTTTGGGACTAGCAGGGAACGTGAGCAGTTCTTC
>NA|TRBV7-9|NA|TRBJ2-5
CASSLKVAGEGETQYF
TGTGCCAGCAGCCTCAAAGTAGCCGGAGAGGGAGAGACCCAGTACTTC
>NA|TRBV29-1|TRBD1|TRBJ2-5
CSVSPGTVFGETQYF
TGCAGCGTAAGCCCCGGGACAGTCTTCGGGGAGACCCAGTACTTC
>NA|TRBV12-3/TRBV12-4|NA|TRBJ2-3
CASTHTDSPSTDTQYF
TGTGCCAGCACCCATACGGACAGCCCTAGCACAGATACGCAGTATTTT
>NA|TRBV27|TRBD2|TRBJ2-7
CASSLSPWTSGGAHEQYF
TGTGCCAGCAGTTTATCCCCCTGGACTAGCGGGGGGGCCCACGAGCAGTACTTC
>NA|TRBV12-3/TRBV12-4|NA|TRBJ2-2
CASNNRVVVAGELFF
TGTGCCAGCAATAACAGGGTGGTGGTAGCCGGGGAGCTGTTTTTT
>once|TRBV19|NA|TRBJ2-3
CASSARQFTDTQYF
TGTGCCAGTAGTGCCCGACAGTTCACAGATACGCAGTATTTT
>NA|TRBV28|NA|TRBJ1-5
CASSPPGLPVGQPQHF
TGTGCCAGCAGTCCCCCGGGCCTCCCGGTAGGTCAGCCCCAGCATTTT
>NA|TRBV29-1|TRBD2|TRBJ2-1
CSVEGTSGMDEQFF
TGCAGCGTTGAAGGGACTAGCGGGATGGATGAGCAGTTCTTC
>NA|TRBV3-1|NA|TRBJ2-2
CASSQVLENTGELFF
TGTGCCAGCAGCCAAGTTCTCGAAAACACCGGGGAGCTGTTTTTT
>NA|TRBV3-1|NA|TRBJ2-3
CASSGRDPDTQYF
TGTGCCAGCAGCGGAAGGGACCCAGATACGCAGTATTTT
>NA|TRBV5-1|TRBD2|TRBJ2-5
CASSSGPGLGGKGTQYF
TGCGCCAGCAGCTCAGGACCGGGACTAGGAGGGAAAGGGACCCAGTACTTC
>NA|TRBV5-1|TRBD2|TRBJ2-5
CASSSGGAGETQCF
TGCGCCAGCAGTTCAGGAGGTGCGGGGGAGACCCAGTGCTTC
>few|TRBV6-2/TRBV6-3|NA|TRBJ2-5
CASSYTTTEGETQYF
TGTGCCAGCAGTTACACGACTACTGAGGGGGAGACCCAGTACTTC
>few|TRBV9|TRBD2|TRBJ2-1
CASSVVGGDNEQFF
TGTGCCAGCAGCGTAGTGGGGGGGGACAATGAGCAGTTCTTC
>many|TRBV21-1|NA|TRBJ2-5
CASSEIDRGLRILFF
TGTGCCAGCAGCGAAATTGACAGGGGTCTCCGTATATTATTCTTC